A selection of T cell receptor beta chains follows, all from one sample in a study of post-analysis software for immune sequencing data. In TCRdb, the PCR reads were re-called with MiXCR into one record per CDR3 protein. In the table there are about 770,000 distinct CDR3 sequences, around 42% of which are singletons. Source material: blood. The receptors derive from a girl aged 10-17 years with multiple sclerosis. Both conserved end residues are part of each CDR3. A D gene is named only where the DNA matches it firmly. Expanded clones are given a class, and other clones once, few, many or no size at all.

TRBJ2-7 NA TRBV11-1 few CASSLSEGIMSSYEQYF TGTGCCAGCAGCTTATCGGAGGGAATCATGAGCTCCTACGAGCAGTACTTC
TRBJ1-1 NA TRBV9 NA CASSAFRKNTEAFF TGTGCCAGCAGCGCGTTCAGGAAGAACACTGAAGCTTTCTTT
TRBJ2-6 NA TRBV29-1 once CSATDQASGANVLTF TGCAGCGCCACTGACCAGGCCTCTGGGGCCAACGTCCTGACTTTC
TRBJ2-6 TRBD2 TRBV7-3 NA CTSSFGLAGVPGANVLTF TGTACCAGCAGCTTCGGACTAGCGGGAGTTCCCGGGGCCAACGTCCTGACTTTC
TRBJ2-5 TRBD2 TRBV7-3 NA CASSFLPSGVETQYF TGTGCCAGCAGCTTTTTGCCTAGCGGGGTCGAGACCCAGTACTTC
TRBJ1-2 NA TRBV28 NA CASSFTAGPNYGYTF TGTGCCAGCAGTTTCACGGCAGGGCCTAACTATGGCTACACCTTC
TRBJ2-3 NA TRBV6-6 NA CASMTGRTDTQYF TGTGCCAGCATGACAGGTCGGACAGATACGCAGTATTTT
TRBJ2-7 TRBD1 TRBV13 NA CASSEPTGGRYEQYF TGTGCCAGCAGCGAACCCACAGGGGGAAGGTACGAGCAGTACTTC
TRBJ2-4 TRBD1 TRBV20-1 NA CSTNLGGQDKNIQYF TGCAGTACCAATCTCGGCGGACAGGACAAAAACATTCAGTACTTC
TRBJ2-7 TRBD1 TRBV20-1 few CSAGGQGNYEQYF TGCAGTGCTGGAGGACAGGGAAACTACGAGCAGTACTTC
TRBJ1-1 NA TRBV6-1 NA CASTGHNTEAFF TGTGCCAGCACCGGACATAACACTGAAGCTTTCTTT
TRBJ2-7 TRBD1 TRBV9 few CASSVTSQGAQYF TGTGCCAGCAGCGTAACGAGCCAGGGGGCACAGTACTTC
TRBJ1-4 TRBD1 TRBV2 NA CASSEGQAATNEKLFF TGTGCCAGCAGTGAGGGACAGGCCGCAACTAATGAAAAACTGTTTTTT
TRBJ1-5 NA TRBV9 few CASSPGGGSNQPQHF TGTGCCAGCAGCCCCGGCGGGGGTAGCAATCAGCCCCAGCATTTT
TRBJ1-1 NA TRBV27 few CASSPQRGMNTEAFF TGTGCCAGCAGTCCCCAGCGGGGAATGAACACTGAAGCTTTCTTT
TRBJ2-7 NA TRBV15 NA CATSPRDDGSYEQYF TGTGCCACTAGTCCCCGGGACGACGGCTCCTACGAGCAGTACTTC
TRBJ2-1 TRBD2 TRBV4-2 NA CASSQGGGEVEQFF TGTGCCAGCAGCCAAGGGGGAGGGGAGGTTGAGCAGTTCTTC